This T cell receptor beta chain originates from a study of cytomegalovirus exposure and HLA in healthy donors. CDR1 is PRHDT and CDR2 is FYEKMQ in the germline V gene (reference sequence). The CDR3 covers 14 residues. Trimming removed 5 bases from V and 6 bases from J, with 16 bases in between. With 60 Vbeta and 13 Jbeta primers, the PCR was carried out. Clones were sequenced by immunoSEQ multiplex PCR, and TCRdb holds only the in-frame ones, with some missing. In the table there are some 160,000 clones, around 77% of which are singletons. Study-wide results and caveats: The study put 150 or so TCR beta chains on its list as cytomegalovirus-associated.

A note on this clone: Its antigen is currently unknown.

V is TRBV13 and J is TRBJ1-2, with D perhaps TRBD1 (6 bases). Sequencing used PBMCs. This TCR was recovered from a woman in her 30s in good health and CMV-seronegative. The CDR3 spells CASSLPSDRDGYTF. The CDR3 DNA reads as TGTGCCAGCAGCCTACCCTCGGACAGAGATGGCTACACCTTC.